The 5 T cell receptor beta chains below were found in one sample sequenced in a study of cytomegalovirus exposure and HLA in healthy donors. A multiplex PCR was run with 60 Vbeta primers and 13 Jbeta primers. TCRdb keeps only in-frame clones here, not all; method: immunoSEQ multiplex PCR. The table has 150,000 to 250,000 clones, around 83% seen once; the top ten hold 6.5%. Sequenced sample: PBMCs. These receptors were collected from a woman aged 50 to 60 in good health and CMV-seropositive.

This clone was counted between two and nine times. CDR3 region: CASSGLATYNEQFF. In DNA form, the CDR3 reads TGTGCCAGCAGCGGACTAGCGACCTACAATGAGCAGTTCTTC. The chain combines TRBV7-2 with TRBJ2-1, with 9 positions matching TRBD2. With 5 bases clipped from V and 2 bases from J, the junction kept 1 base outside the gene matches. The CDR3 loop spans 14 amino acids. Per germline, CDR1 SGHTA and CDR2 FQGNSA. Supplemented by reference TRBV7-2 and TRBJ2-1, the full variable domain reads GAGVSQSPSNKVTEKGKDVELRCDPISGHTALYWYRQSLGQGLEFLIYFQGNSAPDKSGLPSDRFSAERTGGSVSTLTIQRTQQEDSAVYLCASSGLATYNEQFFGPGTRLTVL.

This chain joins TRBV4-1 and TRBJ1-2, with a weak D call TRBD1 (6 bases). The CDR3 loop spans 13 amino acids. V lost 2 bases and J lost 8, with 12 bases in between. CDR1 MGHRA and CDR2 YSYEKL come from the germline V gene. CDR3 sequence reads: CASSQLGQRGYTF. CDR3 DNA sequence: TGCGCCAGCAGCCAATTAGGACAGCGGGGCTACACCTTC.

The J gene is TRBJ1-4, the V gene TRBV28; D ambiguous. Germline assignment: CDR1 MDHEN and CDR2 SYDVKM. The ends were cut back, 6 bases at V and 4 bases at J, with 15 bases in the middle. This CDR3 has 15 amino acids. Here the CDR3 reads CASSMGSRGNEKLFF. The CDR3 coding sequence is TGTGCCAGCAGCATGGGGTCGCGGGGTAATGAAAAACTGTTTTTT.

V and J are TRBV11-2 and TRBJ2-7, with D uncertain. The V end was cut by 0 bases, the J end by 2 bases, with 11 bases between. Looked up from germline, CDR1 is SGHAT and CDR2 is FQNNGV. CDR3 length: 15 residues. This chain's CDR3 is CASSLESGTPYEQYF. The CDR3 DNA follows: TGTGCCAGCAGCTTAGAGTCAGGTACCCCCTACGAGCAGTACTTC.

V usage is TRBV4-1 and J usage is TRBJ2-7, with D maybe TRBD2 (6 bases). The V gene's germline CDR1 is MGHRA and CDR2 YSYEKL. The CDR3 covers 16 residues. Trimming left V 0 bases short and J 3 bases short, with 15 bases between. The CDR3 DNA reads as TGCGCCAGCAGCCAAGAATTAGGCGGGGTTAACTACGAGCAGTACTTC. It codes for CASSQELGGVNYEQYF.